Listed below are T cell receptor beta chains from one sample, sequenced in a study of sequential checkpoint blockade in melanoma. Generated by immunoSEQ multiplex PCR, the TCRdb table keeps only in-frame clones and is missing some. The sample has fewer than 40,000 clones, about 88% seen once. The starting material was CD8+ T cells sorted from blood (inferred from file names), obtained from a patient given nivolumab and ipilimumab in sequence. These receptors originate from a human donor with melanoma. Each CDR3 is given with its conserved first and last residue. Fields, in order: D gene, V gene, CDR3 length, J gene, clone size, CDR3 protein, CDR3 DNA. A D gene is named only where the DNA matches it firmly. Size values are once, few and many counts, or a class for expanded clones, and some rows have none.

d_gene: TRBD2
v_gene: TRBV27
len: 15
j_gene: TRBJ2-1
abundance: NA
CDR3aa: CASTTGTSGNNEQFF
CDR3nt: TGTGCCAGCACCACCGGGACTAGCGGGAACAATGAGCAGTTCTTC

d_gene: NA
v_gene: TRBV10-2
len: 15
j_gene: TRBJ2-1
abundance: NA
CDR3aa: CASSPVGSKYGEQFF
CDR3nt: TGCGCCAGCAGCCCAGTGGGCAGTAAATATGGTGAGCAGTTCTTC

d_gene: NA
v_gene: TRBV7-9
len: 13
j_gene: TRBJ1-2
abundance: NA
CDR3aa: CASSFFSGYGYTF
CDR3nt: TGTGCCAGCAGCTTCTTTTCGGGTTATGGCTACACCTTC

d_gene: TRBD2
v_gene: TRBV9
len: 15
j_gene: TRBJ2-7
abundance: NA
CDR3aa: CASSVDSGISYEQYF
CDR3nt: TGTGCCAGCAGCGTAGATAGCGGGATCTCCTACGAGCAGTACTTC

d_gene: TRBD1
v_gene: TRBV5-6
len: 15
j_gene: TRBJ1-1
abundance: NA
CDR3aa: CASSVGQALVTEAFF
CDR3nt: TGTGCCAGCAGCGTGGGACAGGCGTTGGTCACTGAAGCTTTCTTT

d_gene: NA
v_gene: TRBV6-1
len: 11
j_gene: TRBJ2-7
abundance: NA
CDR3aa: CASSVPAGQYF
CDR3nt: TGTGCCAGCAGTGTCCCTGCCGGGCAGTACTTC

d_gene: NA
v_gene: TRBV6-5
len: 13
j_gene: TRBJ1-1
abundance: NA
CDR3aa: CASSWTANTEAFF
CDR3nt: TGTGCCAGCAGTTGGACAGCAAACACTGAAGCCTTCTTT

d_gene: NA
v_gene: TRBV18
len: 12
j_gene: TRBJ1-1
abundance: NA
CDR3aa: CASSPGVTEAFF
CDR3nt: TGTGCCAGCTCACCCGGGGTCACTGAAGCTTTCTTT

d_gene: NA
v_gene: TRBV5-4
len: 12
j_gene: TRBJ2-1
abundance: NA
CDR3aa: CASKSPAAEQFF
CDR3nt: TGTGCCAGCAAAAGCCCTGCGGCTGAGCAGTTCTTC

d_gene: TRBD1
v_gene: TRBV19
len: 16
j_gene: TRBJ2-3
abundance: NA
CDR3aa: CASSNPDRGGADTQYF
CDR3nt: TGTGCCAGTAGTAACCCGGACAGGGGTGGCGCAGATACGCAGTATTTT

d_gene: TRBD2
v_gene: TRBV9
len: 15
j_gene: TRBJ2-1
abundance: NA
CDR3aa: CASSGTSGSSNEQFF
CDR3nt: TGTGCCAGCAGCGGGACTAGCGGGAGCAGTAATGAGCAGTTCTTC

d_gene: NA
v_gene: TRBV9
len: 12
j_gene: TRBJ1-3
abundance: NA
CDR3aa: CASSGSRNTIYF
CDR3nt: TGTGCCAGCAGCGGTTCAAGAAACACCATATATTTT

d_gene: TRBD1
v_gene: TRBV9
len: 15
j_gene: TRBJ1-5
abundance: few
CDR3aa: CASSGRGTDNQPQHF
CDR3nt: TGTGCCAGCAGCGGCAGGGGGACTGACAATCAGCCCCAGCATTTT

d_gene: TRBD2
v_gene: TRBV10-1
len: 16
j_gene: TRBJ2-3
abundance: NA
CDR3aa: CASSVLAGEGTDTQYF
CDR3nt: TGCGCCAGCAGTGTCCTAGCGGGAGAGGGCACAGATACGCAGTATTTT

d_gene: NA
v_gene: TRBV9
len: 14
j_gene: TRBJ1-1
abundance: NA
CDR3aa: CASSVDQGGTEAFF
CDR3nt: TGTGCCAGCAGCGTAGATCAGGGAGGGACTGAAGCTTTCTTT

d_gene: NA
v_gene: TRBV19
len: 16
j_gene: TRBJ1-5
abundance: once
CDR3aa: CASSNSFGQINQPQHF
CDR3nt: TGTGCCAGTAGTAATTCTTTCGGACAGATAAATCAGCCCCAGCATTTT

d_gene: TRBD2
v_gene: TRBV5-1
len: 16
j_gene: TRBJ2-2
abundance: NA
CDR3aa: CASSLLGSGSPGELFF
CDR3nt: TGCGCCAGCAGCTTACTCGGAAGCGGGAGTCCCGGGGAGCTGTTTTTT

d_gene: TRBD1
v_gene: TRBV2
len: 15
j_gene: TRBJ1-5
abundance: once
CDR3aa: CASSRGQGVNQPQHF
CDR3nt: TGTGCCAGCAGCCGGGGACAGGGTGTCAATCAGCCCCAGCATTTT

d_gene: NA
v_gene: TRBV10-2
len: 12
j_gene: TRBJ2-3
abundance: NA
CDR3aa: CASRRGTDTQYF
CDR3nt: TGCGCCAGCAGGAGGGGCACAGATACGCAGTATTTT

d_gene: TRBD1
v_gene: TRBV15
len: 15
j_gene: TRBJ1-1
abundance: NA
CDR3aa: CATSRADRGYTEAFF
CDR3nt: TGTGCCACCAGCAGAGCGGACAGGGGGTACACTGAAGCTTTCTTT

d_gene: NA
v_gene: TRBV27
len: 15
j_gene: TRBJ2-7
abundance: NA
CDR3aa: CASSSITRVTYEQYF
CDR3nt: TGTGCCAGCAGTTCGATCACTAGGGTGACCTACGAGCAGTACTTC

d_gene: TRBD1
v_gene: TRBV7-3
len: 18
j_gene: TRBJ2-7
abundance: NA
CDR3aa: CASSTPPGQDPSPYEQYF
CDR3nt: TGTGCCAGCAGCACCCCCCCCGGACAGGACCCGAGCCCTTACGAGCAGTACTTC

d_gene: TRBD2
v_gene: TRBV28
len: 15
j_gene: TRBJ2-1
abundance: NA
CDR3aa: CASSLGVGGSVEQFF
CDR3nt: TGTGCCAGCAGTTTAGGAGTGGGCGGGAGCGTTGAGCAGTTCTTC

d_gene: NA
v_gene: TRBV6-1
len: 13
j_gene: TRBJ2-2
abundance: NA
CDR3aa: CASSEADTGELFF
CDR3nt: TGTGCCAGCAGTGAGGCGGACACCGGGGAGCTGTTTTTT

d_gene: TRBD2
v_gene: TRBV9
len: 17
j_gene: TRBJ2-1
abundance: once
CDR3aa: CASSARGTSGRTGEQFF
CDR3nt: TGTGCCAGCAGCGCCAGGGGGACTAGCGGGAGGACGGGTGAGCAGTTCTTC

d_gene: NA
v_gene: TRBV5-8
len: 12
j_gene: TRBJ2-7
abundance: once
CDR3aa: CASSLGGTGQYF
CDR3nt: TGTGCCAGCAGCTTGGGAGGAACGGGGCAGTACTTC

d_gene: TRBD2
v_gene: TRBV29-1
len: 16
j_gene: TRBJ2-1
abundance: NA
CDR3aa: CSVPSPTSGTYNEQFF
CDR3nt: TGCAGCGTTCCCAGCCCGACTAGCGGGACCTACAATGAGCAGTTCTTC

d_gene: NA
v_gene: TRBV7-7
len: 14
j_gene: TRBJ2-3
abundance: NA
CDR3aa: CASSEGQTTDTQYF
CDR3nt: TGTGCTAGCAGCGAGGGACAAACCACAGATACGCAGTATTTT

d_gene: TRBD2
v_gene: TRBV11-2
len: 19
j_gene: TRBJ2-1
abundance: NA
CDR3aa: CASSRFGTSVQRSSNEQFF
CDR3nt: TGTGCCAGCAGCCGATTTGGGACTAGCGTACAGAGGTCGAGCAATGAGCAGTTCTTC

d_gene: NA
v_gene: TRBV9
len: 15
j_gene: TRBJ1-2
abundance: NA
CDR3aa: CASSSRSVVGYGYTF
CDR3nt: TGTGCCAGCAGCTCCCGGTCTGTAGTTGGCTATGGCTACACCTTC

d_gene: NA
v_gene: TRBV5-4
len: 20
j_gene: TRBJ2-2
abundance: NA
CDR3aa: CASSSPLPDQVYTNTGELFF
CDR3nt: TGTGCCAGCAGCTCCCCCCTGCCAGACCAGGTATATACGAACACCGGGGAGCTGTTTTTT

d_gene: TRBD2
v_gene: TRBV5-1
len: 15
j_gene: TRBJ2-7
abundance: NA
CDR3aa: CASSLVPGLNYEQYF
CDR3nt: TGCGCCAGCAGCTTGGTCCCGGGACTAAATTACGAGCAGTACTTC

d_gene: TRBD1
v_gene: TRBV27
len: 16
j_gene: TRBJ2-1
abundance: NA
CDR3aa: CASSTRTGATPNEQFF
CDR3nt: TGTGCCAGCAGTACCCGGACAGGGGCGACCCCCAATGAGCAGTTCTTC

d_gene: TRBD2
v_gene: TRBV9
len: 21
j_gene: TRBJ2-1
abundance: once
CDR3aa: CASSDPSTSGSFSRSYNEQFF
CDR3nt: TGTGCCAGCAGCGACCCATCGACTAGCGGGAGTTTCTCCCGCTCCTACAATGAGCAGTTCTTC

d_gene: TRBD1
v_gene: TRBV18
len: 16
j_gene: TRBJ1-4
abundance: NA
CDR3aa: CASSPRQGAPNEKLFF
CDR3nt: TGTGCCAGCTCACCTAGACAGGGGGCACCTAATGAAAAACTGTTTTTT

d_gene: NA
v_gene: TRBV6-5
len: 11
j_gene: TRBJ1-2
abundance: NA
CDR3aa: CASREIGGYTF
CDR3nt: TGTGCCAGCAGAGAGATCGGTGGCTACACCTTC

d_gene: NA
v_gene: TRBV19
len: 18
j_gene: TRBJ1-1
abundance: medium-sized
CDR3aa: CASSIAGGQGMVNTEAFF
CDR3nt: TGTGCCAGTAGTATAGCGGGGGGGCAGGGAATGGTGAACACTGAAGCTTTCTTT

d_gene: TRBD1
v_gene: TRBV28
len: 14
j_gene: TRBJ2-1
abundance: NA
CDR3aa: CASRTGGTYNEQFF
CDR3nt: TGTGCCAGCAGAACAGGGGGCACCTACAATGAGCAGTTCTTC

d_gene: TRBD1
v_gene: TRBV5-1
len: 17
j_gene: TRBJ2-2
abundance: NA
CDR3aa: CASSFLGGQVNTGELFF
CDR3nt: TGCGCCAGCAGCTTCTTGGGGGGACAGGTCAACACCGGGGAGCTGTTTTTT

d_gene: NA
v_gene: TRBV4-3
len: 17
j_gene: TRBJ2-1
abundance: once
CDR3aa: CASSQGSGTLAYNEQFF
CDR3nt: TGCGCCAGCAGCCAAGGCTCCGGGACATTAGCCTACAATGAGCAGTTCTTC

d_gene: TRBD2
v_gene: TRBV27
len: 16
j_gene: TRBJ2-1
abundance: NA
CDR3aa: CASGTSGRFYYNEQFF
CDR3nt: TGTGCCAGCGGAACTAGCGGGAGGTTTTACTACAATGAGCAGTTCTTC

d_gene: TRBD1
v_gene: TRBV7-6
len: 15
j_gene: TRBJ2-7
abundance: NA
CDR3aa: CASSPGAGGFYEQYF
CDR3nt: TGTGCCAGCAGCCCTGGGGCAGGGGGATTCTACGAGCAGTACTTC

d_gene: NA
v_gene: TRBV9
len: 15
j_gene: TRBJ2-1
abundance: NA
CDR3aa: CASSVGGLPVDEQFF
CDR3nt: TGTGCCAGCAGCGTAGGGGGACTCCCGGTGGATGAGCAGTTCTTC

d_gene: TRBD1
v_gene: TRBV4-1
len: 15
j_gene: TRBJ2-5
abundance: NA
CDR3aa: CVSSPGGTLQETQYF
CDR3nt: TGCGTCAGCAGCCCAGGGGGTACACTCCAAGAGACCCAGTACTTC

d_gene: TRBD1
v_gene: TRBV5-6
len: 14
j_gene: TRBJ2-7
abundance: NA
CDR3aa: CASSLGDRGHEQYF
CDR3nt: TGTGCCAGCAGCCTGGGGGACAGGGGCCACGAGCAGTACTTC

d_gene: NA
v_gene: TRBV28
len: 12
j_gene: TRBJ2-1
abundance: NA
CDR3aa: CASNRGGNEQFF
CDR3nt: TGTGCCAGCAACAGGGGGGGAAATGAGCAGTTCTTC

d_gene: TRBD1
v_gene: TRBV5-1
len: 14
j_gene: TRBJ2-2
abundance: NA
CDR3aa: CASSGDRGPGELFF
CDR3nt: TGCGCCAGCAGCGGGGACAGGGGGCCCGGGGAGCTGTTTTTT

d_gene: NA
v_gene: TRBV27
len: 17
j_gene: TRBJ2-7
abundance: NA
CDR3aa: CASSPRTSVEALYEQYF
CDR3nt: TGTGCCAGCAGTCCTAGAACCAGTGTGGAAGCCCTCTACGAGCAGTACTTC

d_gene: TRBD1
v_gene: TRBV5-1
len: 15
j_gene: TRBJ2-7
abundance: NA
CDR3aa: CASSTTGGIWYEQYF
CDR3nt: TGCGCCAGCAGCACCACAGGGGGGATTTGGTACGAGCAGTACTTC

d_gene: NA
v_gene: TRBV2
len: 14
j_gene: TRBJ2-1
abundance: NA
CDR3aa: CASSEGSGTNEQFF
CDR3nt: TGTGCCAGCAGTGAAGGGTCAGGCACCAATGAGCAGTTCTTC